This T cell receptor beta chain stems from a study of blood T cells in healthy people across ages (dated by TCRdb to 2013 to 2016). For context, the study as a whole: In model experiments, template switching captured roughly one uniquely barcoded TCR beta cDNA molecule for every two T cells. Two additional independent replicas of 1 million unique cDNA reads from the same blood draw were analyzed for two donors (one aged 18 to 29 and one aged 80 or older). The donors were divided into four age groups: young (average roughly 17 years), middle-aged (approximately 41), aged (about 62) and long-lived (about 90). To avoid experimental bias, donors of different ages were distributed randomly across sequencing lanes. The study measured age-related changes in TCR beta repertoire diversity using deep sequencing normalized with unique cDNA molecular identifiers. What the work shows at the level of the full study, not this receptor alone: Donor CMV infection status was unknown, potentially confounding age-related changes in expanded clonotypes. Observed TCR beta diversity per million T cells fell roughly linearly with age, and a significant reduction was already apparent by age roughly 41. Total diversity estimates from one million sequenced T cells were considered lower bounds and underestimates. Compared with the aged group, the long-lived group had more naive CD4+ T cells, fewer expanded clones and increased TCR diversity, suggesting age selection. There was a strong correlation between observed TCR beta diversity and the percentage of naive T cells measured by flow cytometry. Conclusive comparison of naive and antigen-experienced compartments was prevented by the profiling of bulk unsorted PBMCs.

Donors were a few dozen systemically healthy Caucasian individuals from Russia aged roughly 6 to 100 years. Each donor gave 8 to 10 milliliters of peripheral blood, collected into EDTA-treated Vacutainer tubes. PBMCs were isolated by Ficoll-Paque density-gradient centrifugation, with at least 7 million obtained per sample. Total RNA, at least 6 micrograms per sample, was extracted from PBMCs with Trizol reagent. Naive CD45RAhigh/CD27high T cell percentages were measured by flow cytometry on a PBMC aliquot from every donor. Receptors were amplified or captured by 5' RACE. Instrument on record: Illumina HiSeq 2500. A second 7 to 11 cycle PCR used a sample-barcoded 5' primer and a J-beta primer mix. Each TCR beta cDNA molecule received a unique molecular identifier from a template-switch 5' adaptor carrying 12 random nucleotides. At least 2.5 million CDR3-containing paired-end reads were obtained from each sample. All of the RNA was converted into first-strand cDNA using the Mint cDNA synthesis kit, with a TRBC-specific oligonucleotide serving as the primer. Following uracil-DNA glycosylase treatment, all cDNA underwent a first 18-cycle PCR with the universal primers M1SS and BC2_uni_R. In the original analysis: Normalization of each sample was performed by random selection of 1 million high-quality reads, each carrying a distinct molecular identifier. Reads with shared molecular identifiers were discarded instead of being binned into consensus sequences. CDR3 identification, clonotype clustering and error correction used MiTCR with a Q25 quality threshold and the strictest error-elimination algorithm. A nonparametric unseen species model with Euler transformation was used to estimate lower-bound total TCR beta diversity. Through fastp at Q25 and MiXCR, TCRdb rebuilt clones from the public reads, retaining in-frame beta chains. CDR3 protein sequences are deduplicated, and each keeps its most common genes and DNA. The V and J calls and clone size are TCRdb's, not the authors'. The sample table contains about a million distinct CDR3 sequences; only one count was recorded for 51% of them. Jointly, the top ten make up about 20% of the sample.

V ends up 3 bases short and J 0 bases short, with an unmatched junction base count of 9. The germline V gene (reference sequence) yields DFQATT for CDR1 and SNEGSKA for CDR2. Counted from cysteine to phenylalanine, this CDR3 has 16 amino acids. The kept DNA is CDR3 alone, 48 bases in frame from the first base. A few counts support this clonotype. Its antigen is currently not known. No clone much larger than this one lies a single base away; base qualities are absent. Sequenced material: blood. The sequence was obtained from a woman in her fifties or sixties in good health. The sequence links TRBV20-1 to TRBJ2-3; 7 middle bases align to TRBD1. The CDR3 is CSASSAGGFSTDTQYF. The DNA sequence is TGCAGTGCTAGTAGTGCAGGGGGATTTAGCACAGATACGCAGTATTTT.